This T cell receptor (beta chain) was found in a study of response to subunit inactivated influenza vaccine. The CDR3 totals 11 residues. Germline V gene data show CDR1 as KGHDR and CDR2 as SFDVKD. This clonotype was recorded a few times. The antigen is undetermined. General study results and limits: The authors proposed limited new T cell recruitment per seasonal influenza vaccination.

TCRdb used MiXCR to reprocess the RT-PCR reads, holding one entry per CDR3 protein. The table includes hundreds of thousands of distinct CDR3 sequences, around 16% detected once. This clonotype was obtained from a man in his fifties who received an inactivated influenza vaccine. The source material was PBMCs from blood, sampled 11 to 12 days after vaccination. The V and J genes are TRBV24-1 and TRBJ2-7, with D unresolved. CDR3 sequence (DNA): TGTGCTACGAGCGATGACTACGAGCAGTACTTC. Translation: CATSDDYEQYF.